This T cell receptor beta chain is from a study of Ad26.COV2.S vaccination and SARS-CoV-2 variants. Overall study context: Ad26.COV2.S arm of COV1001 included the donor. Ad26.COV2.S shots went into the muscle once or twice, 56 days apart. Study-level results: Participants given vaccine showed non-spike TCR breadth similar to that of placebo recipients. Responses of spike-specific T cells (both CD8+ and CD4+) reportedly showed substantial breadth after vaccination.

The CDR3 length is 13 residues. Trimming at V came to 5 bases and at J to 4 bases, leaving 3 bases not matched to a gene. CDR1 SGHRS and CDR2 YFSETQ come from the germline V gene. Described treatment: around 19 received Ad26.COV2.S at low or high dose, single or two shots; five or six received placebo; per-sample allocation not given. At day 63 after the first vaccine or placebo injection, samples were drawn. The count of this clone is one. Its antigen remains unknown. Some clones are missing from TCRdb's copy, which holds only in-frame ones; the method was immunoSEQ multiplex PCR. The sample shows approximately 460,000 clones, about 89% of them seen only once.

The sequences come from peripheral blood, collected in a trial of Ad26.COV2.S vaccine versus placebo. The V and J genes are TRBV5-1 and TRBJ2-3; TRBD1 matches at 8 bases. This sequence originates from a person aged 18 to 65 who received the Ad26.COV2.S COVID-19 vaccine or a placebo. CDR3 sequence: CASRTQGADTQYF. The CDR3 DNA is TGCGCCAGCAGGACACAGGGGGCAGATACGCAGTATTTT.